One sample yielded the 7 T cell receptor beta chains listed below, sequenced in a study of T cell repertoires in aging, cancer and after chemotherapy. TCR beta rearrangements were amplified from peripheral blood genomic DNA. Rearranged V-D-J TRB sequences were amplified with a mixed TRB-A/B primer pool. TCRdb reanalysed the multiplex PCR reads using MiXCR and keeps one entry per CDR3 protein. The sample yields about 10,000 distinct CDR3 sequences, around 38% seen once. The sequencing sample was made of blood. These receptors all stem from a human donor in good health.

The CDR3 here is CASGLDLSYEQYF. Here the CDR3 DNA reads TGTGCCAGCGGATTAGACCTCTCCTACGAGCAGTACTTC. The J gene is TRBJ2-7, the V gene TRBV6-6, with D hard to call. The CDR3 spans 13 residues. Germline V gene sequence: CDR1 MNHNY, CDR2 SVGAGI (reference sequence). Deletions cut 8 bases from V and 0 bases from J, with 11 bases between.

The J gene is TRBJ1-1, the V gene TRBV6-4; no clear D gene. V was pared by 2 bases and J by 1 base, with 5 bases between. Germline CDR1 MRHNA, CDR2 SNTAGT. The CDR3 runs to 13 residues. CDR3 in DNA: TGTGCCAGCAGTGACGGGGAGAACACTGAAGCTTTCTTT. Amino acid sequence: CASSDGENTEAFF.

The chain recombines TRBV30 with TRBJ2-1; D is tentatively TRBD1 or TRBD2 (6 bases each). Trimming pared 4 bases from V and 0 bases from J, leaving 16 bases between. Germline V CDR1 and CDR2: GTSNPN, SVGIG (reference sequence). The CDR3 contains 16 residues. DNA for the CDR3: TGTGCCTGGAATCAAGGGGGACTGAGCTCCTACAATGAGCAGTTCTTC. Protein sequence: CAWNQGGLSSYNEQFF. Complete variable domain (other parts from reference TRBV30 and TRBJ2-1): SQTIHQWPATLVQPVGSPLSLECTVEGTSNPNLYWYRQAAGRGLQLLFYSVGIGQISSEVPQNLSASRPQDRQFILSSKKLLLSDSGFYLCAWNQGGLSSYNEQFFGPGTRLTVL.

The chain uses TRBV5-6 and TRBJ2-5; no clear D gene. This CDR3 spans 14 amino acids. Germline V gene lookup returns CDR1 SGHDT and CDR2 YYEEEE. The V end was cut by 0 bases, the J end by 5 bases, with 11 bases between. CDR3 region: CASSLAQFRETQYF. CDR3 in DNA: TGTGCCAGCAGCTTGGCACAGTTTAGGGAGACCCAGTACTTC.

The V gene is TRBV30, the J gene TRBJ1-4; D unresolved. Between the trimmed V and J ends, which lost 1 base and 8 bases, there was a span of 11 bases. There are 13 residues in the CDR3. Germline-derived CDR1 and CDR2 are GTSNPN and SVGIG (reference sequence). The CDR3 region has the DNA TGTGCCTGGAGTGAGGGAACTCGGGAAAAACTGTTTTTT. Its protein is CAWSEGTREKLFF.

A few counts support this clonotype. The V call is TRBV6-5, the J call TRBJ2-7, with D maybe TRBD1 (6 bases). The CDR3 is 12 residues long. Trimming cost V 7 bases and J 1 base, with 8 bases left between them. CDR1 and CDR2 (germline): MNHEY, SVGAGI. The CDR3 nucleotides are TGTGCCAGCAATGACAGGTCCTACGAGCAGTACTTC. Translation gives CASNDRSYEQYF.

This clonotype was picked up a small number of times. The CDR3 is CASSPRTLQGEFF. The DNA of the CDR3 is TGTGCCAGCAGCCCCCGGACCTTACAAGGGGAGTTCTTC. The chain links TRBV5-5 to TRBJ2-1; a weak D match, TRBD1 (5 bases). The CDR3 totals 13 residues. The V gene's germline CDR1 is SGHKS and CDR2 YYEKEE (reference sequence). The V and J ends lost 4 bases and 14 bases respectively, with 19 bases between them.